The 23 T cell receptor beta chains given below trace back to one sample, sequenced in a study of shared clonotypes between healthy human individuals. The assay was immunoSEQ multiplex PCR, and TCRdb's table has in-frame clones only and misses some. The repertoire holds over a million clones, roughly 74% seen once, with 0.6% to 0.75% in the top ten. Source material: memory CD4+ T cells from PBMCs. Subset indicated: CD45RA-negative fraction. Receptors originate from a man younger than 35 in good health. Some clones in this sample may be carry-over from other donors' samples.

The rearrangement joins TRBV4-1 to TRBJ1-4; D gene uncertain. The V and J ends lost 4 bases and 8 bases respectively, with 8 bases between them. The CDR3 consists of 12 residues. Germline V gene sequence: CDR1 MGHRA, CDR2 YSYEKL. CDR3 loop: CASSRAQEKLFF. The CDR3 nucleotides are TGCGCCAGCAGCCGGGCCCAAGAAAAACTGTTTTTT.

The gene calls are TRBV5-1 and TRBJ2-1; 11 bases line up with TRBD2. This CDR3 is built from 15 residues. V trimming: 1 base; J trimming: 6 bases; junction bases outside the gene matches: 3. CDR1 SGHRS and CDR2 YFSETQ come from the germline V gene. DNA of the CDR3: TGCGCCAGCAGCTTGCAACTAGCGGGAGCCAATGAGCAGTTCTTC. Translating gives CASSLQLAGANEQFF.

The V and J genes are TRBV19 and TRBJ2-5, with TRBD1 matching 10 bases. This CDR3 is 14 amino acids long. J gave up 5 bases and V 5 bases, and 5 bases lay outside the gene matches. CDR1 and CDR2 (germline): LNHDA, SQIVND (reference sequence). The CDR3: CASSSPGQGETQYF. In DNA, the CDR3 is TGTGCCAGTAGTTCCCCGGGACAGGGGGAGACCCAGTACTTC.

A note on this clone: A junction boundary mismatches the germline segment, possibly from a read error. This same CDR3 is encoded by further DNA sequences in the sample. V and J are TRBV5-1 and TRBJ2-6, with D perhaps matching TRBD1 or TRBD2 (5 bases each). Germline V lookup: CDR1 SGHRS, CDR2 YFSETQ. This CDR3 spans 15 amino acids. The CDR3 sequence is CASSLGGPGANVLTF. DNA of the CDR3: TGCGCCAGCAGCTTGGGGGGACCTGGGGCCAATGTCCTGACTTTC.

V gene TRBV6-1 combines with J gene TRBJ2-1; D is unresolved. V was cut by 3 bases and J by 4 bases, with 7 bases left in between. The CDR3 runs to 13 residues. From germline, CDR1 is MNHNS and CDR2 SASEGT. This CDR3 reads CASSEGFYNEQFF. The CDR3 DNA sequence: TGTGCCAGCAGTGAGGGGTTTTACAATGAGCAGTTCTTC.

This chain connects TRBV5-4 to TRBJ2-7, with a weak D call TRBD2 (5 bases). Germline V lookup: CDR1 SGHNT, CDR2 YYREEE (reference sequence). Deletions cut 7 bases from V and 2 bases from J, with 19 bases between. The CDR3 is 15 amino acids. In nucleotides, the CDR3 is TGTGCCAGCTCCGAGTTCCCTGGACTCGCCTACGAGCAGTACTTC. Protein sequence: CASSEFPGLAYEQYF. The whole variable domain, filled in from reference TRBV5-4 and TRBJ2-7, reads ETGVTQSPTHLIKTRGQQVTLRCSSQSGHNTVSWYQQALGQGPQFIFQYYREEENGRGNFPPRFSGLQFPNYSSELNVNALELDDSALYLCASSEFPGLAYEQYFGPGTRLTVT.

V is TRBV28 and J is TRBJ2-2; possible D gene TRBD1, 6 bases. The ends were cut back, 2 bases at V and 4 bases at J, with 14 bases in the middle. CDR1 is MDHEN and CDR2 is SYDVKM in the germline V gene. There are 16 residues in the CDR3. CDR3 nucleotide sequence: TGTGCCAGCAGTTTAAATCCAGGGGTCTCCACCGGGGAGCTGTTTTTT. Its protein is CASSLNPGVSTGELFF.

The chain couples TRBV4-3 to TRBJ2-7, with a possible D match to TRBD2 (5 bases). Germline CDR1 is LGHNA and CDR2 is YSLEER. Trimming removed 0 bases at V and 6 bases at J, with 9 bases between. There are 13 residues in the CDR3. The CDR3 DNA is TGCGCCAGCAGCCAAGATGTGGGGAGCGAGCAGTACTTC. It encodes CASSQDVGSEQYF.

This chain links TRBV28 with TRBJ2-7; 12 bases are shared with TRBD2. The germline gives CDR1 MDHEN, CDR2 SYDVKM. The CDR3 runs 15 residues. The junction had 8 bases not matched to a gene; V was cut back by 6 bases and J by 5 bases. CDR3 nucleotides: TGTGCCAGCAGCCCCTGGACTAGCGGGACGGACGAGCAGTACTTC. Protein product: CASSPWTSGTDEQYF.

The V and J genes are TRBV4-2 and TRBJ2-2; the match to TRBD2 covers 9 bases. The CDR3 has 16 amino acids. Germline V gives CDR1 LGHNA, CDR2 YNFKEQ. V lost 1 base to trimming and J lost 6 bases; unmatched junction nucleotides: 6. This CDR3 reads CASSQVWTSAPGELFF. CDR3 nucleotide sequence: TGTGCCAGCAGCCAAGTCTGGACTAGCGCCCCCGGGGAGCTGTTTTTT.

The rearrangement joins TRBV9 to TRBJ2-1; 12 bases match TRBD2. The CDR3 is 16 amino acids. The ends lost 4 bases at V and 7 bases at J; junction bases unmatched: 9. Germline V gene sequence: CDR1 SGDLS, CDR2 YYNGEE. For the CDR3, the DNA is TGTGCCAGCAGCATCAGACTAGCGGGAGCCCTTAATGAGCAGTTCTTC. Encoded protein: CASSIRLAGALNEQFF.

V and J are TRBV6-1 and TRBJ2-5, with a tentative D call TRBD1 (6 bases). CDR1 is MNHNS, CDR2 SASEGT, per germline. This CDR3 has 14 residues. Trimming took 7 bases from V and 7 from J, leaving 19 bases between them. The CDR3 spells CASIQTRDIGTQYF. DNA for the CDR3: TGTGCCAGCATTCAAACCCGGGACATAGGGACCCAGTACTTC.

The rearrangement joins TRBV10-2 to TRBJ2-1, with TRBD2 matching over 9 bases. With V trimmed by 3 bases and J by 3 bases, 3 bases remained unmatched. The V gene's germline CDR1 is WSHSY and CDR2 SAAADI. The CDR3 consists of 15 residues. CDR3: CASSDKAGGYNEQFF. In DNA, the CDR3 is TGCGCCAGCAGTGATAAAGCGGGGGGCTACAATGAGCAGTTCTTC.

In regard to this clone: This may stem from a read error, because a much larger clone lies one nucleotide away. This chain uses TRBV7-8 with TRBJ1-2; 8 nucleotides agree with TRBD1. The CDR3 contains 14 residues. The V and J ends lost 3 bases and 0 bases, in that order; junction bases with no gene match: 0. Germline CDR1 and CDR2: SGHVS and FQNEAQ. The CDR3 sequence is CASSLTGANYGYTF. The CDR3 DNA reads as TGTGCCAGCAGCTTGACAGGGGCTAACTATGGCTACACCTTC.

The rearrangement links TRBV5-1 to TRBJ1-3; D unclear. Germline V lookup: CDR1 SGHRS, CDR2 YFSETQ. The V end was cut by 4 bases, the J end by 3 bases, with 14 bases between. The CDR3 totals 15 residues. The CDR3 coding sequence is TGCGCCAGCAGCCCGACTCCCCATGGTGGAAACACCATATATTTT. Its protein is CASSPTPHGGNTIYF.

This chain connects TRBV7-6 to TRBJ1-5; possibly TRBD1 for D (5 bases). The V end lost 5 bases, the J end lost 1 base, and 15 bases lay between the germline ends. The germline V gene encodes CDR1 SGHVS and CDR2 FNYEAQ. The CDR3 sequence is 16 residues long. The CDR3 spells CASSQGGGNSNQPQHF. In nucleotides, the CDR3 is TGTGCCAGCAGCCAGGGTGGGGGTAACAGCAATCAGCCCCAGCATTTT.

This chain connects TRBV6-1 to TRBJ1-5; weak D call: TRBD1 (5 bases). CDR1 and CDR2 (germline): MNHNS, SASEGT. The CDR3 spans 15 residues. V was trimmed by 3 bases and J by 7 bases, leaving 16 bases between them. As DNA, the CDR3 is TGTGCCAGCAGTGAGCACGAGCAGGGTAGGCAGCCCCAGCATTTT. Encoded protein: CASSEHEQGRQPQHF.

The genes are TRBV5-1 and TRBJ2-5; no clear D gene. V was pared by 1 base and J by 5 bases, with 15 bases between. The CDR3 consists of 15 residues. From germline, CDR1 is SGHRS and CDR2 YFSETQ. CDR3 protein: CASSLTPRTGETQYF. Written as DNA, the CDR3 is TGCGCCAGCAGCTTGACCCCAAGAACCGGGGAGACCCAGTACTTC.

This clone was seen only once. The genes are TRBV6-5 and TRBJ1-3; 10 positions agree with TRBD1. There are 16 residues in the CDR3. Germline CDR1 MNHEY, CDR2 SVGAGI. J was trimmed by 0 bases and V by 4 bases; bases with no gene match: 3. The CDR3 sequence: CASSWDRGDSGNTIYF. The CDR3 coding sequence is TGTGCCAGCAGTTGGGACAGGGGAGACTCTGGAAACACCATATATTTT.

The gene calls are TRBV7-9 and TRBJ1-4, with 7 positions matching TRBD1. J gave up 6 bases and V 6 bases, and 10 bases lay outside the gene matches. The CDR3 is 15 residues long. Germline V lookup: CDR1 SEHNR, CDR2 FQNEAQ (reference sequence). The CDR3 reads CASRTGPRNDEKLFF. In DNA, the CDR3 is TGTGCCAGCAGGACAGGGCCCCGGAATGATGAAAAACTGTTTTTT.

V and J are TRBV7-9 and TRBJ1-1, with TRBD1 matching over 9 bases. Trimming at V came to 7 bases and at J to 6 bases, leaving 12 bases not matched to a gene. There are 15 residues in the CDR3. The V gene's germline CDR1 is SEHNR and CDR2 FQNEAQ (reference sequence). The CDR3 DNA is TGTGCCAGCAAGCTCCCCGGGACAGGGAGGTCTGAAGCTTTCTTT. Translation gives CASKLPGTGRSEAFF.

In its sample, this clone was seen a few times. This rearrangement joins TRBV5-1 to TRBJ2-1, with D possibly called TRBD1 or TRBD2 (5 bases each). V lost 0 bases to trimming and J lost 4 bases, with 14 bases between them. Germline V gene lookup returns CDR1 SGHRS and CDR2 YFSETQ. The CDR3 covers 16 residues. CDR3: CASSLAGTADYNEQFF. CDR3 in DNA: TGCGCCAGCAGCTTGGCCGGGACGGCTGATTACAATGAGCAGTTCTTC. Drawing the rest from reference TRBV5-1 and TRBJ2-1, the complete variable domain is KAGVTQTPRYLIKTRGQQVTLSCSPISGHRSVSWYQQTPGQGLQFLFEYFSETQRNKGNFPGRFSGRQFSNSRSEMNVSTLELGDSALYLCASSLAGTADYNEQFFGPGTRLTVL.

V usage is TRBV6-5 and J usage is TRBJ2-3; 7 nucleotides align to TRBD1. Germline loops: CDR1 MNHEY, CDR2 SVGAGI. With 7 bases clipped from V and 5 bases from J, the junction kept 6 bases outside the gene matches. The CDR3 is made up of 13 amino acids. Written as DNA, the CDR3 is TGTGCCAGCAAAACAGGGGCAGGAGATACGCAGTATTTT. Its translation is CASKTGAGDTQYF.